Here is one T cell receptor (beta chain) with its context. The data belong to a study of blood T cell repertoires in COVID-19. Study information: PBMCs, B-cell-depleted T cells, or T cells were the source of the cDNA or gDNA that made up the material.

The repertoire was sequenced with immunoSEQ multiplex PCR; TCRdb's copy has only in-frame clones and lacks some. The table records 30,000 to 35,000 clones, approximately 82% of them present only once. The TCR originated in an elderly man with active or convalescent COVID-19. The source material was peripheral blood.

This chain's CDR3 is CASSHLGGGGSGANVLTF. CDR3 bases: TGTGCCAGCAGTCATCTCGGGGGGGGCGGCTCTGGGGCCAACGTCCTGACTTTC. The chain joins TRBV28 to TRBJ2-6; TRBD2 agrees at 8 bases. The CDR3 consists of 18 residues. Germline V CDR1 and CDR2: MDHEN, SYDVKM. The V gene end was trimmed by 5 bases and the J gene end by 0 bases; junction bases not matched to a gene: 9. Supplemented by reference TRBV28 and TRBJ2-6, the full variable domain reads DVKVTQSSRYLVKRTGEKVFLECVQDMDHENMFWYRQDPGLGLRLIYFSYDVKMKEKGDIPEGYSVSREKKERFSLILESASTNQTSMYLCASSHLGGGGSGANVLTFGAGSRLTVL.